Detailed here is one TCR beta chain. Its antigen is still unknown. Libraries were prepared by immunoSEQ multiplex PCR; TCRdb keeps only in-frame clonotypes and omits some of them. This repertoire shows over 35,000 clones, about 79% found once; its top ten account for about 10%. The sample belongs to a study of PD-1 blockade in classical Hodgkin lymphoma. Each patient's relapse followed autologous stem cell transplantation, and brentuximab vedotin exposure varied. Unmatched junction bases numbered 7, after V lost 4 bases and J lost 5 bases. Germline CDR1 and CDR2: SGHTA and FQGNSA. The CDR3 length is 14 residues. Broader study findings: It was among complete responders that baseline diversity resembled that of newly diagnosed patients. With respect to the repertoire differences, their causes, possibly disease activity or prior therapy, remain undefined. The CD4+ diversity rise by C4D1 was clearest in complete responders.

The V gene is TRBV7-2, the J gene TRBJ1-1, with 7 positions matching TRBD1. This TCR came from a human donor with classical Hodgkin lymphoma. The sequencing used peripheral blood mononuclear cells (PBMCs), collected at baseline. CDR3 residues: CASSSEGGWTEAFF. In DNA form, the CDR3 reads TGTGCCAGCAGCTCGGAAGGGGGCTGGACTGAAGCTTTCTTT.